Listed below are T cell receptor beta chains from one sample, sequenced in a study of cytomegalovirus exposure and HLA in healthy donors. TCRdb's table, derived via immunoSEQ multiplex PCR, lists solely in-frame clones and lacks some. The sample carries 150,000 or so clones, around 85% recorded once. The sample consisted of PBMCs. The receptors here all came from a man aged 30 to 45 in good health and CMV-seropositive. Each CDR3 is given with its conserved first and last residue.

v_call,j_call,cdr3_aa
TRBV6-5,TRBJ2-3,CASTSGGRTDTQYF
TRBV18,TRBJ2-7,CASSTGTGTYEQYF
TRBV6-1,TRBJ2-5,CASSRPVETQYF
TRBV7-2,TRBJ2-1,CASSFAAMTYNEQFF
TRBV10-3,TRBJ1-5,CAISRDARENQPQHF
TRBV10-3,TRBJ2-7,CAIMGGDSYEQYF
TRBV25-1,TRBJ1-2,CASSEVEGANYGYTF
TRBV7-9,TRBJ2-6,CASSPQTGTSGANVLTF
TRBV4-1,TRBJ2-4,CASSYSGGELNIQYF
TRBV4-2,TRBJ1-1,CASRQGANTEAFF
TRBV4-1,TRBJ2-7,CASSQGGPVQYF
TRBV10-3,TRBJ2-1,CAISGGQGDNEQFF
TRBV5-6,TRBJ1-1,CASSAGGKAFF
TRBV14,TRBJ2-7,CASSRSLAGRTYEQYF
TRBV4-3,TRBJ1-2,CASSQDLGGNYGYTF
TRBV2,TRBJ1-2,CASSALRTVIYGYTF
TRBV4-3,TRBJ2-7,CASSVQRGGSYEQYF
TRBV7-8,TRBJ1-2,CASSPPGASIYGYTF
TRBV27,TRBJ2-2,CASSLKRHPGTGELFF
TRBV4-1,TRBJ1-1,CASSQERNTEAFF
TRBV6-6,TRBJ2-5,CASSPPGLAAHETQYF
TRBV6-1,TRBJ1-6,CASSEVSSYNSPLHF
TRBV7-9,TRBJ2-6,CASSLGTTRVSGANVLTF
TRBV7-2,TRBJ2-1,CASSRGGYNEQFF
TRBV4-2,TRBJ2-7,CASSQEGRSSYEQYF
TRBV27,TRBJ2-5,CASSSQEVVAGRQETQYF
TRBV6-5,TRBJ1-5,CASSLQGNQPQHF
TRBV19,TRBJ2-7,CASRDRGQVDEQYF
TRBV10-3,TRBJ1-5,CAISGGNQPQHF
TRBV5-4,TRBJ2-1,CASSLGLAGGRAYNEQFF
TRBV5-6,TRBJ2-7,CASSWGGTGSGEQYF
TRBV5-4,TRBJ1-1,CASSWGQGDTEAFF
TRBV15,TRBJ2-5,CATSRGTGGGETQYF
TRBV5-1,TRBJ1-2,CASSLGGPTGANGYTF
TRBV7-2,TRBJ1-5,CASSLGQGWNQPQHF
TRBV5-1,TRBJ1-6,CASRRTGPLHF
TRBV19,TRBJ2-2,CASRGGGIGELFF
TRBV11-2,TRBJ2-5,CASAAGGFETQYF
TRBV6-5,TRBJ2-7,CARAMDRDPYEQYF
TRBV28,TRBJ2-1,CASSPAGGAYNEQFF
TRBV11-2,TRBJ2-5,CASSPWGSGGTQETQYF
TRBV27,TRBJ2-6,CASRVSGANVLTF
TRBV19,TRBJ1-6,CASSILSDSPLHF
TRBV7-8,TRBJ1-6,CASSPGRGDSNSPLHF
TRBV6-5,TRBJ2-2,CASSWGTGDTGELFF
TRBV30,TRBJ2-7,CAWSVMGGSPYEQYF
TRBV7-2,TRBJ2-7,CASSVQRGGQYF
TRBV28,TRBJ1-1,CASRGGQGASEAFF
TRBV7-2,TRBJ1-1,CASSLLSQGAGTEAFF
TRBV18,TRBJ1-5,CASGQGVGGNQPQHF
TRBV4-3,TRBJ2-7,CASSQEAVTYEQYF
TRBV11-3,TRBJ2-1,CASSLVNSGYNEQFF
TRBV6-5,TRBJ1-2,CASTSPADRNYGYTF
TRBV9,TRBJ1-1,CASSVGTFESGNTEAFF
TRBV30,TRBJ1-5,CAWSVIGASNQPQHF
TRBV9,TRBJ2-2,CASSADLTSVGTGELFF
TRBV27,TRBJ1-1,CASSTGNRESFF
TRBV6-6,TRBJ2-3,CASGGGHSTDTQYF
TRBV9,TRBJ2-2,CASSRTLYLADGELFF
TRBV5-4,TRBJ2-7,CASSWTGAKYEQYF